This T cell receptor beta chain derives from a study of cytomegalovirus exposure and HLA in healthy donors (dated by TCRdb to the late 2010s). Some background on the complete study: According to an earlier analysis of 550 to 750 of the donors, roughly 180 million T cells yielded approximately 120 million unique TCR beta sequences and approximately 300 Gb of sequence data. An early release that covered more than 550 HLA-typed donors contained around 300 gigabases of sequencing data and approximately 85 million unique TCR sequences. Of the roughly 400 genotyped donors, around 81% fell in the genetic ancestry cluster associated with self-reported Caucasian donors. The aim of the study was to test whether cataloging public T cell receptors could identify signatures of past pathogen exposure. The T cell repertoires of around 730 subjects were profiled by immunosequencing and related to cytomegalovirus serostatus. A separate validation cohort of over 95 different subjects was used in addition to the roughly 620-subject first cohort. High-throughput TCR immunosequencing, statistical association of individual TCRs with disease status, and machine learning were combined to predict cytomegalovirus infection status. To study patterns of TCR occurrence, a later analysis re-analyzed previously published TCR beta repertoires from more than 550 donors and added high-resolution HLA genotyping. The later analysis used no new phenotypic data to find candidate immune exposures, relying instead on TCR beta sequences and their occurrence across donors. An earlier analysis of fewer than 750 of the donors used high-throughput TCR beta sequencing to judge whether each TCR beta V gene segment behaved as functional or pseudogenic. Donor age, sex, ethnicity and CMV serostatus were compiled together with the repertoire data. Genome-wide SNP genotypes for about 65% of the 666 donors were used in a later genetic analysis, which treated that subset as a discovery cohort. All discovery cohort repertoires had been generated on a single sequencing platform. Both class I and class II loci were covered by HLA typing, at four-digit resolution. Typing coverage varied by locus: roughly 629-640 donors for A, B, C, DRB1 and DQB1; some 520 for DQA1; about 600 for DPA1; approximately 490 for DPB1. Roughly 5 DR-DQ haplotypes were treated as single units for association and clustering because of strong linkage in the cohort. Among about 390 genotyped donors of the cohort, an average of about 240,000 unique TCR beta nucleotide sequences were sequenced per donor, roughly 20% of them non-productive. Results the study describes overall, beyond this receptor: Correlated functional status among segregating V segments might reflect linkage disequilibrium, but an unknown experimental factor could not be ruled out. Because counts were too low, more than 15 rarely observed V segments, including chromosome 9 orphons, were excluded from the earlier analysis of 587 of the donors. It was suggested by the authors that the approach could potentially be generalized to other disease states and immunological phenotypes. A cluster of highly shared sequence variants was judged likely to represent a technical artifact of the sequencing pipeline. Most CMV-associated TCR beta chains appeared to be HLA-restricted in a later analysis, and the HLA associations seemed to be driven largely by CMV exposure. A later genetic analysis associated a missense DCLRE1C variant with V-gene and J-gene trimming of TCR beta chains, and an independent cohort replicated the association. In a later analysis, the rate of TCR association differed among HLA loci, with DRB1 alleles having the most associated TCRs and HLA-C alleles having the fewest. Compared with the 666-donor mean, donors in an Asian-associated ancestry cluster had fewer N-insertions in productive TCRs, according to a later genetic analysis. Most TCR sequences were observed very rarely across donors, whereas some public TCRs were present in many individuals. A further reported finding was that TCR beta sequences accurately predicted the HLA-A and HLA-B alleles for most subjects in the first cohort. The only immune exposure information available for the cohort was CMV serostatus. The classifier was reported to diagnose cytomegalovirus status with high specificity and sensitivity in both the original and validation cohorts. Roughly uniform sequencing depth across donors was assumed in presence/absence analyses, although this assumption may not hold. Because HLA typing was unavailable for some donors at each locus, only the typed subset was used in association tests. A later analysis found that HLA-associated TCR beta chains were more clonally expanded and had lower generation probabilities than equally common non-associated chains. Only TCR beta chains were sequenced in this cohort, and the absence of alpha or paired-chain data limited detectable features. In an earlier analysis of about 550 of the donors, most TCR beta V segments were observed in productive rearrangements about 90% or about 30% of the time, broadly matching IMGT annotations. Several of the top co-occurrence clusters appeared to be linked to parvovirus B19, influenza, CMV and Epstein-Barr virus, according to a later analysis. When HLA alleles, especially DR and DQ, strongly co-occurred, attributing TCR associations to individual alleles was difficult. Some IMGT-functional V segments, including TRBV6-2 and TRBV6-3, could not be distinguished by the 87-base-pair reads and were therefore excluded. Three of the identified cytomegalovirus-associated TCR beta chains were confirmed in vitro to be specific for cytomegalovirus antigens. Specific HLA alleles were associated with 15,000 to 20,000 TCR beta sequences at a false discovery rate of 0.05 in a later analysis. A total of roughly 160 TCR beta chains were listed by the study as associated with cytomegalovirus.

Germline trimming amounts to 4 bases on V and 5 bases on J, with 10 as the count of junction bases outside the gene matches. As encoded in the germline V gene, CDR1 is SGHDT while CDR2 is YYEEEE. Including cysteine and phenylalanine, the CDR3 has 16 amino acids. CDR3 DNA is the only sequence kept; it has 48 bases, read in frame from the first base. In total, more than 500 healthy bone marrow donors made up the cohort. At the time of sampling, all cohort members were nominally healthy, though unrecorded immune exposures were likely present. The donor tested CMV seronegative, placing the donor among the 350 to 400 seronegative members of the cohort. A peripheral blood sample was provided by each donor, and peripheral blood mononuclear cells were used for TCR beta sequencing. Genomic DNA was extracted from the blood cell samples with the Qiagen DNeasy Blood Extraction Kit. Preparation of the library involved the immunoSEQ multiplex PCR assay. The multiplex PCR relied on a mix of 60 forward primers for TCR Vbeta segments and 13 reverse primers for TCR Jbeta segments. The CDR3 region of rearranged TCR beta genes was amplified from genomic DNA by a multiplex PCR assay. On the Illumina HiSeq System, the amplified TCR beta libraries were sequenced as 87-base-pair reads. Turning to the authors' computational methods: A later analysis tallied about 77 million unique TCR beta chains across the 700 or so repertoires, and about 12 million of those chains were shared by two or more donors. Raw reads were error-corrected and collapsed into unique sequences with a nearest-neighbor algorithm that merged closely related sequences to remove PCR and sequencing errors. Alignment of CDR3 sequences to IMGT reference sequences was used to assign V, D and J gene segments. For a sequence to be retained, a match of at least six nucleotides was required to both a V gene segment and a J gene segment. Rearrangements were called productive when the CDR3 lacked stop codons and stayed in frame with V and J; all others were non-productive. Following IMGT convention, CDR3 was defined as the stretch from the second conserved V-encoded cysteine up to the conserved J-encoded phenylalanine. Sequences without an unambiguous match to a single V gene segment were excluded from the earlier analysis of a few hundred of the donors. In an earlier analysis of approximately 560 of the donors, a V segment was called functional when productive rearrangements were above 56.7%, and segregating when the standard deviation between donors exceeded 5%. A statistical classification framework was built to diagnose cytomegalovirus status from the catalog of TCR beta chain sequences. A later analysis assigned V and J genes by comparing TCR nucleotide sequences with IMGT/GENE-DB human TR gene sequences. A later analysis assigned CDR3 sequences and most-parsimonious VDJ recombination scenarios with the TCRdist pipeline. In a later analysis, every TCR beta chain was defined by the combination of its CDR3 amino acid sequence and its V-gene family, and reads without a unique V-gene family were dropped. In a later analysis, nearly 600 highly shared, low-generation-probability nucleotide sequences were removed to address suspected cross-contamination and a sequencing artifact. In a later analysis, a clonal expansion index for each public chain was calculated from normalized within-repertoire ranks of inferred template counts. In a later analysis, generation probabilities were computed using a VDJ recombination model fitted to out-of-frame rearrangements, and the results were checked against IGoR. Hypergeometric tests were used in a later analysis to score TCR-TCR, TCR-HLA and TCR-CMV co-occurrence, with a repertoire-size bias correction applied to the TCR pairs. A later analysis estimated false discovery rates by permuting HLA or CMV assignments 20 times. In a later analysis, co-occurring TCRs were grouped with DBSCAN, and TCRdist sequence similarity was added when clustering was performed within HLA-allele-positive subsets. For co-occurrence clustering, repertoires with fewer than 30,000 or more than 120,000 public chains were excluded, along with five or six repertoires with anomalous nucleotide sharing. TCRdb's version of the immuneACCESS table is confined to in-frame rearrangements and falls short of the full clone set. An unresolved V gene accounts for under half of the shortfall where checked; the remainder is of unknown origin. V, J and clone size are taken as reported in that table, and D and trimming were inferred from the DNA itself. For this sample there are 100,000 to 120,000 clones; nearly 80% appear just once. In total, the top ten clones hold 1.3% of the sample.

Concerning this clone: Its target antigen remains unknown. No base quality values were provided; no much bigger clone lies one nucleotide off.

The sample was PBMCs. This sequence was found in a woman between 25 and 40 years old in good health and CMV-seronegative. The V and J segments used are TRBV5-6 and TRBJ2-5, and 11 junction bases match TRBD1. The DNA is as follows: TGTGCCAGCAGCCTATCCGGGACAGGGGGGCGGGAGACCCAGTACTTC. Its translation reads: CASSLSGTGGRETQYF. The full variable domain, completed from the reference TRBV5-6 and TRBJ2-5 proteins outside the CDR3, reads DAGVTQSPTHLIKTRGQQVTLRCSPKSGHDTVSWYQQALGQGPQFIFQYYEEEERQRGNFPDRFSGHQFPNYSSELNVNALLLGDSALYLCASSLSGTGGRETQYFGPGTRLLVL.